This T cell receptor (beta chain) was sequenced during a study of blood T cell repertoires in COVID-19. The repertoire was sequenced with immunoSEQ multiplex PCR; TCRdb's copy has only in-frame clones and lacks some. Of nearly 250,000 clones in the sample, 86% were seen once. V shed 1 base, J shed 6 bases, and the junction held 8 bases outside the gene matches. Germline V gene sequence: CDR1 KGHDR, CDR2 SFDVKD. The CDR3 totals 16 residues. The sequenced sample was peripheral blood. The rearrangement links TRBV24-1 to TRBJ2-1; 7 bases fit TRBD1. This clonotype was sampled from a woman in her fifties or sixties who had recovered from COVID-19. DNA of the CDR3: TGTGCCACCAGTGATTTCGTCAAAAACAGGGGCAATGAGCAGTTCTTC. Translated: CATSDFVKNRGNEQFF.